Only a few counts were recorded for the clone carrying this T cell receptor (beta chain). This sample stems from a study of response to subunit inactivated influenza vaccine. In TCRdb, the RT-PCR reads were re-called with MiXCR into one record per CDR3 protein. The sample yields some 150,000 distinct CDR3 sequences, 12% seen once. Trimming took 4 bases from V and 7 from J, leaving 19 bases between them. Germline-derived CDR1 and CDR2 are MNHEY and SVGEGT. The CDR3 loop spans 16 amino acids. The same data also contributed to another study, on T cells expressing NK-cell markers. That study reports: TCR beta cDNA was made by 5'RACE template switching with UMIs. For four donors, these clonotypes were likewise the leading ones in the CD3+CD56-NKG2C+ fraction.

The specimen was CD8+ T cells sorted from PBMCs, collected 11 to 12 days after vaccination. V gene TRBV6-2 or TRBV6-3 combines with J gene TRBJ2-2; a possible D gene is TRBD1 (5 bases). The sequence was collected from a man aged 50 or older who received an inactivated influenza vaccine. Here the CDR3 DNA reads TGTGCCAGCAGTTCCCCTTATGTGGGGCCGGGCGGGGAGCTGTTTTTT. Protein sequence: CASSSPYVGPGGELFF.